The entry below gives a single T cell receptor (beta chain) sequence along with its context. Germline V gene sequence: CDR1 SGHTA, CDR2 FQGTGA. The CDR3 has 17 amino acids. V trimming: 5 bases; J trimming: 4 bases; junction bases outside the gene matches: 9. The entry originates in a study of cytomegalovirus exposure and HLA in healthy donors. Amplification used 60 Vbeta primers and 13 Jbeta primers. Generated by immunoSEQ multiplex PCR, the TCRdb table keeps only in-frame clones and is missing some. The sample lists roughly 60,000 clones; about 80% were seen once. This sequence was found in a man aged 25-45 years in good health and CMV-seronegative. Sequencing was performed on PBMCs. This rearrangement joins TRBV7-3 to TRBJ2-3; 13 bases map to TRBD2. The CDR3, as DNA: TGTGCCAGCAGCCGGACTAGCGGGGGCCTGCCTCCAGATACGCAGTATTTT. Translated: CASSRTSGGLPPDTQYF.